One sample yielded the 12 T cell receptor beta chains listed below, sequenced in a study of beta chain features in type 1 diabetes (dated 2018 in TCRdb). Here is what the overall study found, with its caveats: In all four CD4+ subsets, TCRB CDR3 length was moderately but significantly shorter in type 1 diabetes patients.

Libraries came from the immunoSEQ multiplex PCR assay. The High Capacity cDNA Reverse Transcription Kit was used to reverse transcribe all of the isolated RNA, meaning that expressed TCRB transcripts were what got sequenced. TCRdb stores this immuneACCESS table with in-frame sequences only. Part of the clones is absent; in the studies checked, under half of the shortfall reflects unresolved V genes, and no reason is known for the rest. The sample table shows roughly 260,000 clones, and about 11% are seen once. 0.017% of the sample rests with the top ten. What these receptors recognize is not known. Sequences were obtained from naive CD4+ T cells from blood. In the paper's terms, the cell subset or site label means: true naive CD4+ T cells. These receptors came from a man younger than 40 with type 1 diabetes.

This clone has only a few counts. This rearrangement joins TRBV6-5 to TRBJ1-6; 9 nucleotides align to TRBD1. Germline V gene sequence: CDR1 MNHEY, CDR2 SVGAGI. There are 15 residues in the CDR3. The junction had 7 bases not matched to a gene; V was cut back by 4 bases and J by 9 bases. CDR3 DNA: TGTGCCAGCAGTTTTCTCCGGACAGGGGTTTCACCCCTCCACTTT. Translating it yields CASSFLRTGVSPLHF.

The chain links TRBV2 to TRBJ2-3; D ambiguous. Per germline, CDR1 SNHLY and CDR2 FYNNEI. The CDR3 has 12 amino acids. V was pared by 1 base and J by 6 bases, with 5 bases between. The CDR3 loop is CASSEDSDTQYF. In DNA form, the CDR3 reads TGTGCCAGCAGTGAAGACTCGGATACGCAGTATTTT.

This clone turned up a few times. As DNA, the CDR3 is TGCGCCAGCAGCCAAGGCCCAGCGGGGGGAGGAGAGACCCAGTACTTC. It codes for CASSQGPAGGGETQYF. The V call is TRBV4-1, the J call TRBJ2-5, with 9 bases lining up with TRBD2. V lost 1 base to trimming and J lost 4 bases; unmatched junction nucleotides: 7. The germline V gene has CDR1 MGHRA and CDR2 YSYEKL. The CDR3 sequence is 16 residues long.

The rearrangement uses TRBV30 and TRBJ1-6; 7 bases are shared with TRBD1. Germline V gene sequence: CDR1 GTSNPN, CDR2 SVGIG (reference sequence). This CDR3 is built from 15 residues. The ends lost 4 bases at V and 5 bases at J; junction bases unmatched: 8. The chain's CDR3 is CAWKKGTVNNSPLHF. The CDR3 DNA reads TGTGCCTGGAAAAAAGGGACAGTAAATAATTCACCCCTCCACTTT.

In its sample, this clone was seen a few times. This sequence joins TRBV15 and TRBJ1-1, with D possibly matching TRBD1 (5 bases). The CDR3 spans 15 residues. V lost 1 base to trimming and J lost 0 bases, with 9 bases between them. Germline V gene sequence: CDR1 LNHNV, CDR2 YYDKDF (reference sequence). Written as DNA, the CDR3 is TGTGCCACCAGCAGAGGCGGGGGGATGAACACTGAAGCTTTCTTT. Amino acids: CATSRGGGMNTEAFF.

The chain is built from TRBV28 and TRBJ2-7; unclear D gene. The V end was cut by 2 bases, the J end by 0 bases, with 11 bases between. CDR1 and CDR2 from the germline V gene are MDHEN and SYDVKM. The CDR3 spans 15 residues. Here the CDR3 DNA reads TGTGCCAGCAGTTTAGTCGTTTCCCTCTCCTACGAGCAGTACTTC. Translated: CASSLVVSLSYEQYF.

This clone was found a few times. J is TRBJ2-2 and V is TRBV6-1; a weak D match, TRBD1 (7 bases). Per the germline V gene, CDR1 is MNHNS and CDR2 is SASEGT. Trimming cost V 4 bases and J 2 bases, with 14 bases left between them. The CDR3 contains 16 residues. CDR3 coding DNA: TGTGCCAGCAGTGTAGGAGGGGGCCTTAACACCGGGGAGCTGTTTTTT. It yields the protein CASSVGGGLNTGELFF.

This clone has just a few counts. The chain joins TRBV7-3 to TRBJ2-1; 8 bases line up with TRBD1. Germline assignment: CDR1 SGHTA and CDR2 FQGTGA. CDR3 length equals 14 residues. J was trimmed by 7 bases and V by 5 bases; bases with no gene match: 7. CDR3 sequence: CASSTGQGRNEQFF. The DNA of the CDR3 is TGTGCCAGCAGCACAGGACAGGGACGGAATGAGCAGTTCTTC.

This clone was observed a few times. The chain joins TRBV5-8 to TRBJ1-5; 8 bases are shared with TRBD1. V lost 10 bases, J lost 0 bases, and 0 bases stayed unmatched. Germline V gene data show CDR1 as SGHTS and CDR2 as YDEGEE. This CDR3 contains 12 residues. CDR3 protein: CAGQGSNQPQHF. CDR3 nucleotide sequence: TGTGCCGGACAGGGTAGCAATCAGCCCCAGCATTTT.

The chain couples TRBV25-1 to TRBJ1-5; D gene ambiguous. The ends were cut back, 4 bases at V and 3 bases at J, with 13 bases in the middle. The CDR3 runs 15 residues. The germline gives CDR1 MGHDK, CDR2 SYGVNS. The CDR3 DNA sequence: TGTGCCAGCAGTGGGGTAGCCGGGTCCAATCAGCCCCAGCATTTT. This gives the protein CASSGVAGSNQPQHF.

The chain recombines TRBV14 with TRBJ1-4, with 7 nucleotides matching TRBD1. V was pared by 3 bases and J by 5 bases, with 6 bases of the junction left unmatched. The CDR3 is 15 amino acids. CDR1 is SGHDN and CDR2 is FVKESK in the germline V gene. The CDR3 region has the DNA TGTGCCAGCAGCCATTCGACAGGGAGGAATGAAAAACTGTTTTTT. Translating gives CASSHSTGRNEKLFF.

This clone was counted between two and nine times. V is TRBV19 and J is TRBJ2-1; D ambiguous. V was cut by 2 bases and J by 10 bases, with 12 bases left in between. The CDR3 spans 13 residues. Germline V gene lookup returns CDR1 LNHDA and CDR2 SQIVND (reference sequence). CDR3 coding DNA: TGTGCCAGTAGTATAACACCAGCGAAAGAGCAGTTCTTC. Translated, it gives CASSITPAKEQFF.